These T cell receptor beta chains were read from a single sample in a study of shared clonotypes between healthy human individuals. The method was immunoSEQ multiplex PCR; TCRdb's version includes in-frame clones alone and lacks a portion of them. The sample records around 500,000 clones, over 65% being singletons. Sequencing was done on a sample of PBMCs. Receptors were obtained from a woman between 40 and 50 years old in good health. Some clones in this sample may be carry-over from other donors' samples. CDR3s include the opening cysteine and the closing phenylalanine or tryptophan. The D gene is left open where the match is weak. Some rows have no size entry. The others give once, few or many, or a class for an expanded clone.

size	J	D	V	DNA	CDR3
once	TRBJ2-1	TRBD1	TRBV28	TGTGCCAGCAGTGACGCCGGGACAGGGTCCAATGAGCAGTTCTTC	CASSDAGTGSNEQFF
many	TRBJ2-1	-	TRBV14	TGTGCCAGCAGCCAAGAAGGACCTCACCAGTTCTTC	CASSQEGPHQFF
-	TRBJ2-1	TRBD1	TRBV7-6	TGTGCCAGCAGCCAATCCCCTCCCTCCGGGACAGGGGACTACAATGAGCAGTTCTTC	CASSQSPPSGTGDYNEQFF
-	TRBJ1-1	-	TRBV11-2	TGTGCCAGCAGCGAAGGCCGACAGGCTGAAGCTTTCTTT	CASSEGRQAEAFF
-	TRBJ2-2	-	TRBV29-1	TGCAGCGTTGTGGGCCAGACGAACACCGGGGAGCTGTTTTTT	CSVVGQTNTGELFF
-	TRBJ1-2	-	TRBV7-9	TGTGCCAGCAGCTTGACACTCGCTAACTATGGCTACACCTTC	CASSLTLANYGYTF
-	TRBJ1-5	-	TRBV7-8	TGTGCCAGCAGCCTCGACAGGAATCAGCCCCAGCATTTT	CASSLDRNQPQHF
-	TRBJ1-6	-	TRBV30	TGTGCCTGGAGTGTAGGCGGACAGCTTAATTCACCCCTCCACTTT	CAWSVGGQLNSPLHF
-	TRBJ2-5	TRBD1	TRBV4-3	TGCGCCAGCAGCCAAGATGACAGGGGGTCAATACAGACCCAGTACTTC	CASSQDDRGSIQTQYF
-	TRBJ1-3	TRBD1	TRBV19	TGTGCCACCTGGAACAGGGGGTCGGGAAACACCATATATTTT	CATWNRGSGNTIYF
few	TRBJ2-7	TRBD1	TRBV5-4	TGTGCCAGCAGACAAGGGGGCTCCTTCGAGCAGTACTTC	CASRQGGSFEQYF
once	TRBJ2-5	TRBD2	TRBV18	TGTGCCAGCTCACCCCGACTCATCAGCGGGAGTATAAAGACCCAGTACTTC	CASSPRLISGSIKTQYF
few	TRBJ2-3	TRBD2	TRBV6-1	TGTGCCAGCAGTGAATCAGCGGGGAGCACAGATACGCAGTATTTT	CASSESAGSTDTQYF
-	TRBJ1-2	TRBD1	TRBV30	TGTGCCTATACCGGGACAGTAAATGGCTACACCTTC	CAYTGTVNGYTF
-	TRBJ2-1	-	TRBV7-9	TGTGCCAGCAGTAGCCGGGGACCATCCTACAATGAGCAGTTCTTC	CASSSRGPSYNEQFF
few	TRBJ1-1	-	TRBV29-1	TGCCACAGGGTGGCCACTGAAGCTTTCTTT	CHRVATEAFF
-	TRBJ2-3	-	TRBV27	TGTGCCAGCAGTTTAAGGGGGTTCGCAGATACGCAGTATTTT	CASSLRGFADTQYF